Below, 21 T cell receptor beta chains from the same sample are listed, as sequenced in a study of shared clonotypes between healthy human individuals. Only CD45RO-negative cells positively selected for CCR7 counted as naive CD8 cells, so terminally differentiated effector memory CD45RA+ cells were excluded. Produced via immunoSEQ multiplex PCR; TCRdb's table is partial and in-frame only. The data contain roughly 2 million clones, approximately 94% of them singletons. Input material: naive CD8+ T cells sorted from blood. The origin of the receptors is a man aged 18 to 29 in good health.

This chain connects TRBV19 to TRBJ1-2; TRBD1 aligns across 7 bases. The CDR3 loop spans 13 amino acids. V was pared by 3 bases and J by 8 bases, with 6 bases of the junction left unmatched. Germline V gene sequence: CDR1 LNHDA, CDR2 SQIVND (reference sequence). CDR3 nucleotides: TGTGCCAGTAGTATGACAGGGCCTAAGGGCTACACCTTC. Residues: CASSMTGPKGYTF.

This chain links TRBV5-6 with TRBJ2-7, with TRBD1 matching 7 bases. Germline lookup yields CDR1 SGHDT and CDR2 YYEEEE. This CDR3 region has 14 residues. Germline trimming cut 4 bases from V and 2 bases from J; bases unmatched to any gene: 6. CDR3 in DNA: TGTGCCAGCAGCCCAACAGGGGATACCTACGAGCAGTACTTC. Amino acid sequence: CASSPTGDTYEQYF.

The rearrangement uses TRBV7-6 and TRBJ2-1; the D is unclear. CDR3 length equals 17 residues. Trimming shortened V by 2 bases and J by 2 bases, and 16 bases separated the two germline ends. Germline CDR1 and CDR2: SGHVS and FNYEAQ. CDR3 DNA sequence: TGTGCCAGCAGCTTACGGTTAAGGATGAAGACCTACAATGAGCAGTTCTTC. Translation: CASSLRLRMKTYNEQFF.

J is TRBJ2-5 and V is TRBV5-6; 10 positions match TRBD2. The CDR3 is made up of 17 amino acids. Germline CDR1 and CDR2: SGHDT and YYEEEE. The V segment lost 4 bases and the J segment 4 bases; nucleotides outside the gene matches: 13. In nucleotides, the CDR3 is TGTGCCAGCAGCCAGGATCCTAGCGGGAGTTTTGTAGAGACCCAGTACTTC. Its translation is CASSQDPSGSFVETQYF.

The chain recombines TRBV6-1 with TRBJ1-2; D is unclear. Germline V CDR1 and CDR2: MNHNS, SASEGT. The CDR3 has 15 amino acids. The V end lost 6 bases, the J end lost 4 bases, and 18 bases lay between the germline ends. The CDR3 reads CASSSSGPLGYGYTF. DNA of the CDR3: TGTGCCAGCAGCTCATCAGGACCACTCGGCTATGGCTACACCTTC.

V is TRBV10-3 and J is TRBJ2-7; TRBD1 matches 7 bases. J was trimmed by 6 bases and V by 6 bases; bases with no gene match: 11. The germline gives CDR1 ENHRY, CDR2 SYGVKD. This CDR3 region has 14 residues. CDR3 nucleotide sequence: TGTGCCATCAGCGCCCCGGGACAGTTAGCCGAGCAGTACTTC. It codes for CAISAPGQLAEQYF.

On this clone: This sample includes further DNA sequences coding for the same CDR3. The rearrangement joins TRBV27 to TRBJ2-7; D assignment may be TRBD1 or TRBD2 (5 bases each). Germline-derived CDR1 and CDR2 are MNHEY and SMNVEV (reference sequence). V was shortened by 6 bases and J by 4 bases, with 13 bases between the two germline ends. The CDR3 is 13 amino acids. CDR3 residues: CASSWGRGYEQYF. CDR3 nucleotide sequence: TGTGCCAGCAGCTGGGGGAGAGGGTACGAGCAGTACTTC.

The CDR3 nucleotides read TGTGCCAGCAGTTATTTCAGCCTCCCCCCGAGCTCCTATAATTCACCCCTCCACTTT. Translating gives CASSYFSLPPSSYNSPLHF. The J gene is TRBJ1-6, the V gene TRBV6-7; D gene uncertain. TRBV6-7 is reported as an ORF; its role is uncertain. Trimming removed 3 bases at V and 0 bases at J, with 18 bases between. The CDR3 has 19 residues.

This chain links TRBV11-3 with TRBJ2-1; 12 bases line up with TRBD2. Per germline, CDR1 SGHNT and CDR2 YENEEA. Trimming took 1 base from V and 3 from J; bases not matched to a gene: 1. The CDR3 consists of 16 residues. The CDR3 spells CASSLVLAGGYNEQFF. DNA of the CDR3: TGTGCCAGCAGCTTAGTACTAGCGGGAGGCTACAATGAGCAGTTCTTC.

As for this clone: The sample holds other DNA sequences that translate to the same CDR3. The chain couples TRBV6-5 to TRBJ2-3, with 8 bases that match TRBD2. The V and J ends lost 2 bases and 3 bases, in that order; junction bases with no gene match: 4. There are 15 residues in the CDR3. The germline CDR1 and CDR2 sequences are MNHEY and SVGAGI. The CDR3 DNA is TGTGCCAGCAGTTACGGAGCGGGAGTGACAGATACGCAGTATTTT. This gives the protein CASSYGAGVTDTQYF.

The rearrangement links TRBV6-5 to TRBJ2-5; TRBD2 agrees at 11 bases. Germline lookup yields CDR1 MNHEY and CDR2 SVGAGI. J lost 4 bases, V lost 6 bases, and 4 bases had no gene match. This CDR3 spans 14 amino acids. CDR3 protein: CASSPLAGGETQYF. The CDR3 nucleotides are TGTGCCAGCAGCCCTCTAGCGGGAGGAGAGACCCAGTACTTC.

This chain joins TRBV7-9 and TRBJ2-2, with D perhaps TRBD1 or TRBD2 (5 bases each). The V gene lost 5 bases and the J gene lost 5 bases, with 12 bases spanning the gap. Germline CDR1 SEHNR, CDR2 FQNEAQ (reference sequence). This CDR3 is built from 14 residues. The chain's CDR3 is CASSPPWGTGELFF. For the CDR3, the DNA is TGTGCCAGCAGCCCCCCATGGGGGACCGGGGAGCTGTTTTTT.

The V call is TRBV4-1, the J call TRBJ2-2; unclear D gene. The V gene's germline CDR1 is MGHRA and CDR2 YSYEKL. The CDR3 is made up of 14 amino acids. The V gene lost 4 bases and the J gene lost 1 base, with 7 bases spanning the gap. CDR3 bases: TGCGCCAGCAGCCGTCTCAGGAACACCGGGGAGCTGTTTTTT. It codes for CASSRLRNTGELFF.

The CDR3 nucleotides read TGTGCCAGCAGTGATTGGGGGACAGGGGGGAGCCTGAACACTGAAGCTTTCTTT. It encodes CASSDWGTGGSLNTEAFF. The chain joins TRBV2 to TRBJ1-1; 11 bases agree with TRBD1. Per the germline V gene, CDR1 is SNHLY and CDR2 is FYNNEI. The CDR3 is 18 amino acids. Trimming cost V 3 bases and J 0 bases; bases outside gene matches: 9.

The gene calls are TRBV4-1 and TRBJ2-7, with TRBD2 identical over 11 bases. Germline CDR1 and CDR2: MGHRA and YSYEKL. This CDR3 spans 18 amino acids. J gave up 7 bases and V 1 base, and 15 bases lay outside the gene matches. The CDR3 region is CASSQGAFGTSGEGEQYF. The CDR3 DNA sequence: TGCGCCAGCAGCCAAGGAGCTTTCGGGACTAGCGGAGAAGGGGAGCAGTACTTC.

The chain joins TRBV6-1 to TRBJ1-5; D is unclear. V lost 3 bases, J lost 4 bases, and 22 bases lay in between. The CDR3 has 18 amino acids. The germline V gene has CDR1 MNHNS and CDR2 SASEGT. CDR3 in DNA: TGTGCCAGCAGTGAGAACAGCGTAGCTTTATGGGGAAATCAGCCCCAGCATTTT. It specifies CASSENSVALWGNQPQHF.

The gene calls are TRBV29-1 and TRBJ2-2, with D tentatively TRBD1 (5 bases). The CDR3 is 14 residues long. Trimming stripped 2 bases from V and 4 bases from J, with 11 bases between. Germline CDR1 reads SQVTM; CDR2 reads ANQGSEA. This CDR3 reads CSVEQGDGTGELFF. The CDR3 bases are TGCAGCGTTGAACAAGGGGATGGCACCGGGGAGCTGTTTTTT.

The rearrangement uses TRBV7-3 and TRBJ2-7; 7 bases map to TRBD1. The CDR3 covers 13 residues. V lost 5 bases and J lost 6; bases outside the gene matches: 7. CDR1 is SGHTA, CDR2 FQGTGA, per germline. DNA of the CDR3: TGTGCCAGCAGCCTCGAGGGGGCTGGCGAGCAGTACTTC. This translates into CASSLEGAGEQYF.

About this clone: This sample also contains other DNA sequences that code for the same CDR3. The CDR3 coding sequence is TGTGCCAGCAGCTTTCTTGATACCGGGGAGCTGTTTTTT. Protein product: CASSFLDTGELFF. The chain is built from TRBV11-2 and TRBJ2-2; D is unclear. The germline V gene has CDR1 SGHAT and CDR2 FQNNGV. The ends were cut back, 3 bases at V and 5 bases at J, with 7 bases in the middle. The CDR3 has 13 amino acids. The full variable domain, in which reference TRBV11-2 and TRBJ2-2 provide the parts outside the CDR3, is EAGVAQSPRYKIIEKRQSVAFWCNPISGHATLYWYQQILGQGPKLLIQFQNNGVVDDSQLPKDRFSAERLKGVDSTLKIQPAKLEDSAVYLCASSFLDTGELFFGEGSRLTVL.

With respect to this clone: Mismatch with germline at one junction end may stem from a read error. V and J are TRBV27 and TRBJ1-1; no clear D. Germline V gene data show CDR1 as MNHEY and CDR2 as SMNVEV (reference sequence). This CDR3 has 13 amino acids. The CDR3 spells CASGLGRRTEAFF. The CDR3 coding sequence is TGTGCCAGCGGTTTAGGACGAAGAACTGAAGCTTTCTTT.

This chain connects TRBV27 to TRBJ1-2; 9 bases agree with TRBD1. Trimming cost V 5 bases and J 5 bases; bases outside gene matches: 9. This CDR3 comprises 15 residues. Germline assignment: CDR1 MNHEY and CDR2 SMNVEV (reference sequence). As DNA, the CDR3 is TGTGCCAGCAGTCCCGGGACAGGGATAGGGTATGGCTACACCTTC. Amino acids: CASSPGTGIGYGYTF.